This TCR beta chain was sequenced for a study of a mutant IDH1 vaccine in newly diagnosed glioma. Background on the study: Vaccines began 4-6 weeks after radiotherapy alone, or with temozolomide cycles. Therapy received beforehand was radiotherapy, temozolomide, or both, with most patients given both.

Germline V CDR1 and CDR2: MNHEY, SVGAGI. CDR3 length: 15 amino acids. J gave up 4 bases and V 4 bases, and 4 bases lay outside the gene matches. As to this clone: Its antigen is not known.

Clones were read by immunoSEQ multiplex PCR, and TCRdb kept only the in-frame ones, dropping some. The sample lists roughly 51,000 clones; about 81% were seen once. Noted time point: week 5, during vaccination. Each dose of the vaccine consisted of 300 ug of mutant IDH1 20-mer peptide, with topical imiquimod. Material: PBMCs, obtained from a glioma patient whose treatment included an IDH1 peptide vaccine. V and J are TRBV6-5 and TRBJ1-4, with TRBD1 matching over 9 bases. The clonotype originates from a man aged 25 to 45 with glioma. CDR3 sequence (DNA): TGTGCCAGCAGTTCGAGACAGGGGGATAATGAAAAACTGTTTTTT. This sequence encodes CASSSRQGDNEKLFF.